These 18 T cell receptor beta chains originate from one sample sequenced in a study of tumor-infiltrating lymphocytes in primary liver carcinoma. For blood RNA, unsorted whole blood served as the source, and germline DNA was extracted too. Priming with a constant-region primer yielded TCR beta cDNA from roughly 500 ng total RNA. Library construction for TCR beta comprised three nested multiplex PCR rounds performed with slightly modified ARM-PCR. Each of the first two PCR rounds ran approximately 10 cycles with TRBV1-TRBV30 forward and C-beta reverse primers. TCRdb ran MiXCR on the multiplex PCR reads and lists one entry per CDR3 protein. Altogether approximately 340,000 distinct CDR3 sequences are present, about 61% being singletons, with the ten largest covering about 6%. The source material was peripheral blood. These receptors originate from a man aged 40-49 years with primary liver carcinoma and hepatitis B virus infection.

For this clonotype: One junction end does not reproduce the germline sequence, and a read error may be involved. This chain links TRBV11-1 with TRBJ2-5, with a tentative D call TRBD2 (6 bases). CDR3 length: 15 amino acids. The germline V gene encodes CDR1 SGHAT and CDR2 FQDESV (reference sequence). The chain's CDR3 is CACSLLKGLLETQYF. The CDR3 DNA reads TGTGCCTGCAGCCTTCTAAAGGGACTTTTAGAGACCCAGTACTTC.

Of note for this clonotype: A much larger clone lies one base from this, so it may be a read error. Because it lacks the conserved phenylalanine or tryptophan at the end, this CDR3 is likely a read error. The chain combines TRBV6-6 with TRBJ1-5; TRBD1 matches at 7 bases. Germline trimming cut 2 bases from V and 3 bases from J; bases unmatched to any gene: 4. CDR3 size: 15 residues. CDR1 is MNHNY and CDR2 is SVGAGI in the germline V gene (reference sequence). DNA for the CDR3: TGTGCCAGCAGTTACGGGACAGCTGCCAATCAGCCCCAGCATATT. Amino acid sequence: CASSYGTAANQPQHI.

A note on this clonotype: This sequence may be a read error, since a much larger clone differs from it by one base. Here the CDR3 reads CASSPTAPYKQYF. For the CDR3, the DNA is TGTGCCAGCAGCCCCACTGCTCCCTACAAGCAGTACTTC. The rearrangement links TRBV6-5 to TRBJ2-7; no clear D gene. There are 13 residues in the CDR3. Germline V CDR1 and CDR2: MNHEY, SVGAGI.

To note about this clonotype: A much larger clone differs by one base, so this may be a read error. The J gene is TRBJ2-5, the V gene TRBV11-2, with D tentatively TRBD2 (5 bases). Trimming cost V 1 base and J 0 bases, with 12 bases left between them. CDR1 is SGHAT, CDR2 FQNNGV, per germline. CDR3 length: 16 amino acids. The chain's CDR3 is CASSLVKRRYQETQYF. DNA for the CDR3: TGTGCCAGCAGCTTAGTTAAGAGGAGGTACCAAGAGACCCAGTACTTC.

Concerning this clonotype: A much larger clonotype is one base distant, so this may be a read error. The chain combines TRBV6-2 or TRBV6-3 with TRBJ2-3, with 8 bases matching TRBD2. Germline V CDR1 and CDR2: MNHEY, SVGEGT. This CDR3 is 14 amino acids long. CDR3 residues: CDSMTSVFTDTQYF. CDR3 coding DNA: TGTGACAGCATGACTAGCGTATTCACAGATACGCAGTATTTT.

V and J are TRBV5-5 and TRBJ2-1, with D possibly being TRBD1 or TRBD2 (5 bases each). The CDR3 totals 18 residues. V shed 6 bases and J shed 7 bases, with 29 bases lying between them. The germline V gene encodes CDR1 SGHKS and CDR2 YYEKEE (reference sequence). DNA of the CDR3: TGTGCCAGCATCGCGGCCTCGGGGCGGGCGCGCTGGGGTAATGAGCAGTTCTTC. Protein sequence: CASIAASGRARWGNEQFF.

Turning to this clonotype: A much larger clone differs from this one at a single base, so this may be a read error. This rearrangement joins TRBV5-5 to TRBJ2-7, with D possibly matching TRBD1 (5 bases). CDR1 is SGHKS, CDR2 YYEKEE, per germline (reference sequence). The CDR3 extends over 12 amino acids. DNA of the CDR3: TGTGCCAGCTGCTTGGAAGGGGTCGAGCAGTACTTC. Its translation: CASCLEGVEQYF. Using reference TRBV5-5 and TRBJ2-7 for the parts outside the CDR3, the full variable domain is DAGVTQSPTHLIKTRGQQVTLRCSPISGHKSVSWYQQVLGQGPQFIFQYYEKEERGRGNFPDRFSARQFPNYSSELNVNALLLGDSALYLCASCLEGVEQYFGPGTRLTVT.

Comments on this clonotype: Just one base apart from a much larger clone, this may be a read error. CDR3 in DNA: TGTGCCAGCAGTTCCCTGGGAAAGAGGGGGACCCAGTACTTC. This gives the protein CASSSLGKRGTQYF. The rearrangement links TRBV6-2 or TRBV6-3 to TRBJ2-5, with D perhaps assigned TRBD1 or TRBD2 (5 bases each). Germline V gene data show CDR1 as MNHEY and CDR2 as SVGEGT. This CDR3 is 14 amino acids long. The ends were cut back, 4 bases at V and 7 bases at J, with 16 bases in the middle.

This clonotype has at least ten counts. The chain links TRBV4-1 to TRBJ2-1, with 15 bases lining up with TRBD2. V lost 3 bases to trimming and J lost 7 bases; unmatched junction nucleotides: 10. There are 18 residues in the CDR3. Per the germline V gene, CDR1 is MGHRA and CDR2 is YSYEKL. CDR3 in DNA: TGCGCCAGCAGCCACGGACTAGCGGGAGGGCAGGGGAGGAATGAGCAGTTCTTC. Translating gives CASSHGLAGGQGRNEQFF.

Turning to this clonotype: At one end, the junction sequence differs from germline, possibly due to a read error. The chain has TRBV11-2 and TRBJ2-7; D is possibly TRBD2 (7 bases). Germline V gene lookup returns CDR1 SGHAT and CDR2 FQNNGV. The CDR3 is 13 residues long. The CDR3 sequence is CASSTGGLYKQYF. In nucleotides, the CDR3 is TGTGCCAGCAGCACCGGGGGGCTCTACAAGCAGTACTTC. Drawing the rest from reference TRBV11-2 and TRBJ2-7, the complete variable domain is EAGVAQSPRYKIIEKRQSVAFWCNPISGHATLYWYQQILGQGPKLLIQFQNNGVVDDSQLPKDRFSAERLKGVDSTLKIQPAKLEDSAVYLCASSTGGLYKQYFGPGTRLTVT.

The chain recombines TRBV6-2 or TRBV6-3 with TRBJ2-7; TRBD1 is a possible D gene (6 bases). CDR3 length: 15 residues. CDR1 and CDR2 from the germline V gene are MNHEY and SVGEGT. Trimming stripped 7 bases from V and 3 bases from J, with 19 bases between. The CDR3 bases are TGTGCCAGCACCAATAGGGACATGGCGCGCTACGAGCAGTACTTC. As protein: CASTNRDMARYEQYF.

As regards this clonotype: A much larger clone lies a single base off, so this may be a read error. The J gene is TRBJ1-1, the V gene TRBV6-5; a possible D gene is TRBD1 (5 bases). Germline V lookup: CDR1 MNHEY, CDR2 SVGAGI. The length of the CDR3 is 13 residues. The CDR3 DNA reads as TGTGCCAGCAGTTATGACGGCGGGGCTGAACCTTTCTTT. Amino acids: CASSYDGGAEPFF.

This clonotype was counted at least ten times. J is TRBJ2-5 and V is TRBV12-3 or TRBV12-4; 7 nucleotides line up with TRBD2. This CDR3 spans 15 amino acids. With 0 bases clipped from V and 3 bases from J, the junction kept 4 bases outside the gene matches. The CDR3 here is CASSLAFAGEETQYF. The CDR3, as DNA: TGTGCCAGCAGTTTAGCCTTCGCGGGAGAAGAGACCCAGTACTTC.

The chain is built from TRBV11-1 and TRBJ2-3; D not certain. CDR3 length: 15 amino acids. CDR1 is SGHAT, CDR2 FQDESV, per germline (reference sequence). Trimming shortened V by 7 bases and J by 4 bases, and 18 bases separated the two germline ends. The DNA of the CDR3 is TGTGCCAGCAACCTCTTGCTACCCCCCTCAGATACGCAGTATTTT. It specifies CASNLLLPPSDTQYF.

For this clonotype: This may be a read error, as it is one base from a much larger clone. The chain is built from TRBV12-3 or TRBV12-4 and TRBJ2-2, with D perhaps being TRBD1 or TRBD2 (5 bases each). CDR3 length: 16 amino acids. The CDR3 here is CASSLPALWGTGELVF. In DNA form, the CDR3 reads TGTGCCAGCAGTTTACCAGCACTGTGGGGCACCGGGGAGCTGGTTTTT.

This clonotype was seen repeatedly, ten times or more. This chain joins TRBV10-2 and TRBJ1-1; D possibly corresponds to TRBD1 (5 bases). Germline loops: CDR1 WSHSY, CDR2 SAAADI. The length of the CDR3 is 12 residues. Trimming stripped 8 bases from V and 0 bases from J, with 7 bases between. CDR3: CASQGLNTEAFF. In DNA, the CDR3 is TGCGCCAGCCAGGGCTTGAACACTGAAGCTTTCTTT.

On this clonotype itself: A much larger clone sits a single nucleotide away, making a read error possible. The chain is built from TRBV4-1 and TRBJ1-2; D unresolved. The germline gives CDR1 MGHRA, CDR2 YSYEKL. With 1 base removed from V and 4 bases from J, the gap between germline ends came to 10 bases. The CDR3 loop spans 14 amino acids. CDR3 DNA sequence: TGCGCCAGCAGCCAAGGGCAGGCAAGCTATGGCTACACCTTC. It yields the protein CASSQGQASYGYTF.

Only a few counts were recorded for this clonotype. Given a much more abundant clone one base away, this may be a read error. The J gene is TRBJ2-3, the V gene TRBV6-1, with D hard to call. Germline V lookup: CDR1 MNHNS, CDR2 SASEGT. CDR3 length: 12 residues. V was trimmed by 4 bases and J by 8 bases, leaving 10 bases between them. The CDR3 reads CASSVESGTQYF. The CDR3 region has the DNA TGTGCCAGCAGTGTTGAGTCAGGTACGCAGTATTTT.